The 23 T cell receptor beta chains presented below share a single source sample, sequenced in a study of CD8+CD57+ T cells in acquired aplastic anemia. Genomic DNA was employed as the template in profiling TCR beta VDJ and CDR3. TCRdb re-called the reads with MiXCR, one entry per CDR3 protein. The table shows fewer than 250,000 distinct CDR3 sequences, with 40% to 50% occurring only once. Sequenced patients had shown CD8+CD57+ cell expansion by flow cytometry. The sequenced material came from sorted CD4+, CD8+, or CD8+CD57+ T cells (not recorded which) from PBMCs. Receptor source: a human donor with aplastic anemia.

This chain joins TRBV29-1 and TRBJ2-7; the D is unclear. With 6 bases removed from V and 4 bases from J, the gap between germline ends came to 10 bases. CDR1 is SQVTM and CDR2 is ANQGSEA in the germline V gene. The CDR3 runs 11 residues. The chain's CDR3 is CSVAVGYEQYF. The CDR3 coding sequence is TGCAGCGTCGCCGTCGGGTACGAGCAGTACTTC.

The chain combines TRBV11-2 with TRBJ1-2, with D possibly being TRBD1 (5 bases). CDR3 length: 15 residues. Deletions cut 1 base from V and 2 bases from J, with 11 bases between. Germline CDR1 SGHAT, CDR2 FQNNGV. CDR3 sequence reads: CASSLGVGRNYGYTF. CDR3 coding DNA: TGTGCCAGCAGCTTAGGGGTGGGGCGGAACTATGGCTACACCTTC. Supplemented by reference TRBV11-2 and TRBJ1-2, the full variable domain reads EAGVAQSPRYKIIEKRQSVAFWCNPISGHATLYWYQQILGQGPKLLIQFQNNGVVDDSQLPKDRFSAERLKGVDSTLKIQPAKLEDSAVYLCASSLGVGRNYGYTFGSGTRLTVV.

This chain uses TRBV27 with TRBJ1-1; perhaps TRBD1 as D (6 bases). This CDR3 region has 15 residues. CDR1 and CDR2 (germline): MNHEY, SMNVEV (reference sequence). The ends were cut back, 4 bases at V and 3 bases at J, with 15 bases in the middle. CDR3 loop: CASSSRWGGDTEAFF. In nucleotides, the CDR3 is TGTGCCAGCAGTTCCCGATGGGGGGGCGACACTGAAGCTTTCTTT.

The genes are TRBV6-6 and TRBJ2-4, with D possibly called TRBD1 or TRBD2 (6 bases each). Trimming stripped 2 bases from V and 13 bases from J, with 15 bases between. The germline gives CDR1 MNHNY, CDR2 SVGAGI (reference sequence). The CDR3 consists of 13 residues. The CDR3 DNA follows: TGTGCCAGCAGTTACAATCCTACGGGGGCGCAGTACTTC. It yields the protein CASSYNPTGAQYF.

As to this clonotype: No conserved phenylalanine or tryptophan is present at the end of the CDR3, so a read error is the likely explanation. The chain has TRBV4-3 and TRBJ2-3; 9 bases match TRBD2. Germline lookup yields CDR1 LGHNA and CDR2 YSLEER. J was trimmed by 0 bases and V by 1 base; bases with no gene match: 11. There are 19 residues in the CDR3. The CDR3 protein is CASSQVPRGGLASTDTQYL. The CDR3 nucleotides read TGCGCCAGCAGCCAAGTTCCGCGGGGGGGGTTAGCTAGCACAGATACGCAGTATCTT.

A single count supports this clonotype. This sequence joins TRBV9 and TRBJ1-2, with a tentative D call TRBD1 (5 bases). The CDR3 consists of 12 residues. Trimming took off 5 bases at V and 10 bases at J, with 15 bases between the two ends. Germline CDR1 is SGDLS and CDR2 is YYNGEE. This CDR3 reads CASSEGSNDYTF. The CDR3 DNA sequence: TGTGCCAGCAGTGAGGGGTCGAACGACTACACCTTC.

The chain employs TRBV10-3 and TRBJ1-1; TRBD1 aligns across 7 bases. The CDR3 has 12 residues. Trimming removed 7 bases from V and 6 bases from J; junction bases left unmatched: 5. Germline-derived CDR1 and CDR2 are ENHRY and SYGVKD. The CDR3 DNA reads TGTGCCATCACGGGTGACAGGGCTGAAGCTTTCTTT. Amino acids: CAITGDRAEAFF.

Comment on this clonotype: One base away lies a much larger clone, so this may be a sequencing read error. The rearrangement links TRBV6-6 to TRBJ1-2; D is unclear. Per germline, CDR1 MNHNY and CDR2 SVGAGI (reference sequence). The CDR3 extends over 14 amino acids. The CDR3 DNA sequence: TGTGCCAGCAGTTCCCGGCCGAGTAACTATGGCTACGCCTTC. Its translation: CASSSRPSNYGYAF.

On this clonotype: A much larger clone differs by one base, so this may be a read error. V and J are TRBV9 and TRBJ2-3, with D uncertain. The CDR3 consists of 14 residues. Germline V lookup: CDR1 SGDLS, CDR2 YYNGEE. Trimming removed 7 bases at V and 3 bases at J, with 15 bases between. The CDR3 nucleotides read TGTGCCAGCGGCCCCGCCGGCCGGACAGATACGCAGTATTTT. Its protein product is CASGPAGRTDTQYF.

This clonotype was counted a single time. Given a much more abundant clone one base away, this may be a read error. The chain combines TRBV27 with TRBJ2-7, with TRBD1 matching 9 bases. CDR1 MNHEY and CDR2 SMNVEV come from the germline V gene (reference sequence). The ends lost 7 bases at V and 3 bases at J; junction bases unmatched: 10. The CDR3 totals 15 residues. CDR3 protein: CASNPSLDRGYEQYF. The CDR3 DNA sequence: TGTGCCAGCAATCCGTCGTTGGACAGGGGCTACGAGCAGTACTTC.

Concerning this clonotype: The junction shows a germline mismatch at one end, possibly a read error. The gene calls are TRBV30 and TRBJ2-7; D is uncertain. The CDR3 extends over 12 amino acids. Looked up from germline, CDR1 is GTSNPN and CDR2 is SVGIG (reference sequence). The CDR3, as DNA: TGTGTCTGGAGTGTAGGCGCGTACGAGCAGTACTTC. This encodes CVWSVGAYEQYF.

The rearrangement uses TRBV7-2 and TRBJ1-1; 7 bases line up with TRBD1. Germline V gene lookup returns CDR1 SGHTA and CDR2 FQGNSA. J gave up 2 bases and V 4 bases, and 4 bases lay outside the gene matches. The CDR3 loop spans 14 amino acids. The CDR3, as DNA: TGTGCCAGCAGCTGGGGACAGATCAACACTGAAGCTTTCTTT. It specifies CASSWGQINTEAFF.

The genes are TRBV7-3 and TRBJ2-7, with a weak D call TRBD1 (6 bases). Trimming left V 5 bases short and J 0 bases short, with 11 bases between. Germline V gives CDR1 SGHTA, CDR2 FQGTGA. The CDR3 is 14 residues long. The DNA of the CDR3 is TGTGCCAGCAGCGCTAGGGACACCTCCTACGAGCAGTACTTC. As protein: CASSARDTSYEQYF.

Ten or more counts support this clonotype. V gene TRBV5-1 combines with J gene TRBJ2-7, with a possible D match to TRBD2 (7 bases). The CDR3 runs 14 residues. The V end was cut by 2 bases, the J end by 5 bases, with 14 bases between. Germline CDR1 SGHRS, CDR2 YFSETQ. CDR3 in DNA: TGCGCCAGCAGCTTAGAGGGGGGGTACGACGAGCAGTACTTC. Its translation: CASSLEGGYDEQYF.

The CDR3 loop is CSARRGRGEGGTEAFF. In DNA form, the CDR3 reads TGCAGTGCTAGAAGGGGCAGGGGAGAGGGAGGCACTGAAGCTTTCTTT. The chain carries TRBV20-1 and TRBJ1-1; TRBD1 is a possible D gene (6 bases). Germline CDR1 and CDR2: DFQATT and SNEGSKA (reference sequence). The CDR3 is 16 amino acids. The germline V and J ends were trimmed by 2 bases and 4 bases, with 20 bases remaining between them.

This clonotype has a count of ten or more. This chain joins TRBV20-1 and TRBJ1-3; D is ambiguous. The CDR3 has 13 amino acids. Trimming shortened V by 6 bases and J by 0 bases, and 9 bases separated the two germline ends. Germline CDR1 and CDR2: DFQATT and SNEGSKA (reference sequence). CDR3: CSARKDSGNTIYF. The CDR3 DNA reads as TGCAGTGCCCGCAAAGACTCTGGAAACACCATATATTTT.

This clonotype occurred many times. The rearrangement links TRBV24-1 to TRBJ2-3; tentative D call: TRBD1 (5 bases). The CDR3 contains 14 residues. The V gene's germline CDR1 is KGHDR and CDR2 SFDVKD. Deletions cut 4 bases from V and 0 bases from J, with 7 bases between. The CDR3 bases are TGTGCCACCAGTGAGACAGTTAGCACAGATACGCAGTATTTT. Its translation: CATSETVSTDTQYF.

The chain has TRBV27 and TRBJ1-2; maybe TRBD1 (6 bases). The CDR3 contains 15 residues. Deletions cut 5 bases from V and 2 bases from J, with 15 bases between. The germline V gene has CDR1 MNHEY and CDR2 SMNVEV (reference sequence). CDR3 coding DNA: TGTGCCAGCAGTCAGACCTCGACAGGCAACTATGGCTACACCTTC. It yields the protein CASSQTSTGNYGYTF.

The sample holds many counts of this clonotype. The chain employs TRBV4-2 and TRBJ2-1; TRBD2 agrees at 11 bases. The CDR3 consists of 13 residues. Germline loops: CDR1 LGHNA, CDR2 YNFKEQ. The V segment lost 6 bases and the J segment 10 bases; nucleotides outside the gene matches: 5. CDR3 loop: CASSKLAGVEQFF. The CDR3 region has the DNA TGTGCCAGCAGTAAACTAGCGGGGGTGGAGCAGTTCTTC.

The chain uses TRBV10-3 and TRBJ1-6; TRBD1 might be the D (5 bases). The germline CDR1 and CDR2 sequences are ENHRY and SYGVKD. V was pared by 10 bases and J by 5 bases, with 12 bases between. The CDR3 runs 13 residues. CDR3 region: CATTGTDNSPLHF. The CDR3 nucleotides are TGTGCCACAACCGGGACGGATAATTCACCCCTCCACTTT.

This clonotype was found many times. The CDR3 is CASSAQQESSTDTQYF. For the CDR3, the DNA is TGTGCCAGCAGCGCCCAACAGGAATCTAGCACAGATACGCAGTATTTT. V is TRBV9 and J is TRBJ2-3; tentatively, D is TRBD1 (5 bases). Germline V gene sequence: CDR1 SGDLS, CDR2 YYNGEE. CDR3 length: 16 amino acids. Trimming shortened V by 3 bases and J by 0 bases, and 14 bases separated the two germline ends.

The CDR3 spells CASSDWGQYFNQPQHF. The CDR3 DNA follows: TGCGCCAGCAGTGATTGGGGACAGTATTTCAATCAGCCCCAGCATTTT. This sequence joins TRBV10-2 and TRBJ1-5; TRBD1 aligns across 7 bases. Looked up from germline, CDR1 is WSHSY and CDR2 is SAAADI. Trimming cost V 3 bases and J 3 bases; bases outside gene matches: 8. CDR3 size: 16 residues.

This clonotype was seen once. V gene TRBV6-6 combines with J gene TRBJ2-5; D is ambiguous. The J call is in doubt because the DNA end fits TRBJ2-1 better. This CDR3 has 11 residues. CDR1 and CDR2 (germline): MNHNY, SVGAGI (reference sequence). CDR3 region: CASSRYNEQFF. CDR3 in DNA: TGTGCCAGCAGCCGGTACAATGAGCAGTTCTTC.